These 15 T cell receptor beta chains share one sample of origin, sequenced in a study of blood T cell repertoires in COVID-19. The assay was immunoSEQ multiplex PCR, and TCRdb's table has in-frame clones only and misses some. The data hold hundreds of thousands of clones, with around 88% observed a single time. Sequenced sample: PBMCs or T cells enriched from blood (not recorded which). All receptors come from a woman aged 40 to 50 who had recovered from COVID-19.

The chain employs TRBV7-9 and TRBJ1-1; D is perhaps TRBD1 (5 bases). Germline-derived CDR1 and CDR2 are SEHNR and FQNEAQ (reference sequence). The CDR3 contains 16 residues. V lost 7 bases and J lost 1, with 19 bases in between. Here the CDR3 reads CASTERGVTPNTEAFF. The CDR3 nucleotides are TGTGCCAGCACCGAGCGGGGGGTGACGCCGAACACTGAAGCTTTCTTT.

The chain couples TRBV9 to TRBJ2-7; 10 nucleotides agree with TRBD2. Germline loops: CDR1 SGDLS, CDR2 YYNGEE. Trimming removed 4 bases from V and 3 bases from J; junction bases left unmatched: 7. This CDR3 comprises 15 residues. The CDR3 loop reads CASSKLAGDLYEQYF. The CDR3 region has the DNA TGTGCCAGCAGCAAGCTAGCGGGAGATCTCTACGAGCAGTACTTC.

V gene TRBV28 combines with J gene TRBJ2-7; a weak D match, TRBD1 (6 bases). From germline, CDR1 is MDHEN and CDR2 SYDVKM. This CDR3 has 13 residues. Trimming pared 9 bases from V and 2 bases from J, leaving 14 bases between. The CDR3 sequence: CASRTVATYEQYF. As DNA, the CDR3 is TGTGCCAGTAGGACAGTAGCCACCTACGAGCAGTACTTC.

The rearrangement links TRBV27 to TRBJ1-6; the match to TRBD1 covers 9 bases. Germline V gene sequence: CDR1 MNHEY, CDR2 SMNVEV (reference sequence). With V trimmed by 8 bases and J by 9 bases, 11 bases remained unmatched. This CDR3 is 15 amino acids long. In DNA, the CDR3 is TGTGCCAGCTATAGCCCCGGGACAGGGAGTTCACCCCTCCACTTT. The encoded protein is CASYSPGTGSSPLHF.

The rearrangement joins TRBV6-2 or TRBV6-3 to TRBJ2-1; 9 bases line up with TRBD2. Germline V CDR1 and CDR2: MNHEY, SVGEGT. The CDR3 length is 16 residues. V lost 3 bases to trimming and J lost 5 bases; unmatched junction nucleotides: 8. In DNA, the CDR3 is TGTGCCAGCAGTTATCAAAGCGGGAGGATAAACAATGAGCAGTTCTTC. It specifies CASSYQSGRINNEQFF.

This chain links TRBV7-3 with TRBJ2-3; a possible D gene is TRBD2 (5 bases). This CDR3 has 16 residues. Trimming shortened V by 1 base and J by 1 base, and 12 bases separated the two germline ends. Germline-derived CDR1 and CDR2 are SGHTA and FQGTGA. This CDR3 is CASSLRGSRRTDTQYF. In DNA form, the CDR3 reads TGTGCCAGCAGCTTAAGAGGGTCGCGCCGCACAGATACGCAGTATTTT.

This clone came up a few times. The chain employs TRBV3-1 (or the pseudogene TRBV3-2) and TRBJ1-6; no clear D gene. Germline V gene data show CDR1 as LGHDT and CDR2 as YNNKEL (reference sequence). This CDR3 comprises 16 residues. V dropped 2 bases and J dropped 0 bases, with 8 bases sitting between them. The CDR3 loop reads CASSQPGSSYNSPLHF. The CDR3 region has the DNA TGTGCCAGCAGCCAACCCGGGAGCTCCTATAATTCACCCCTCCACTTT.

The rearrangement uses TRBV7-3 and TRBJ2-1; TRBD2 matches 9 bases. The CDR3 runs to 15 residues. The J segment lost 4 bases and the V segment lost 5 bases, leaving 6 bases of the junction unmatched. Germline-derived CDR1 and CDR2 are SGHTA and FQGTGA. The CDR3 region has the DNA TGTGCCAGCAGCCCTCAGCGGGAGGCATACAATGAGCAGTTCTTC. It encodes CASSPQREAYNEQFF.

This chain joins TRBV24-1 and TRBJ2-2; TRBD2 matches at 12 bases. Germline-derived CDR1 and CDR2 are KGHDR and SFDVKD. The V gene end was trimmed by 5 bases and the J gene end by 5 bases; junction bases not matched to a gene: 11. CDR3 length: 18 residues. The CDR3 spells CATSASSGRALPTGELFF. The CDR3 nucleotides read TGTGCCACCAGTGCTTCTAGCGGGAGGGCCCTCCCAACCGGGGAGCTGTTTTTT.

The chain has TRBV2 and TRBJ2-7, with a tentative D call TRBD2 (5 bases). V lost 7 bases to trimming and J lost 3 bases, with 10 bases between them. The CDR3 length is 12 residues. Per germline, CDR1 SNHLY and CDR2 FYNNEI. In DNA form, the CDR3 reads TGTGCCAGCAACCAGGCGGGCTACGAGCAGTACTTC. Translating gives CASNQAGYEQYF. The full variable domain, in which reference TRBV2 and TRBJ2-7 provide the parts outside the CDR3, is EPEVTQTPSHQVTQMGQEVILRCVPISNHLYFYWYRQILGQKVEFLVSFYNNEISEKSEIFDDQFSVERPDGSNFTLKIRSTKLEDSAMYFCASNQAGYEQYFGPGTRLTVT.

The genes are TRBV30 and TRBJ2-1; the D gene is possibly TRBD2 (5 bases). The V gene lost 0 bases and the J gene lost 5 bases, with 11 bases spanning the gap. The CDR3 runs 14 residues. CDR1 GTSNPN and CDR2 SVGIG come from the germline V gene (reference sequence). The CDR3 sequence: CAWSVGLANNEQFF. CDR3 nucleotide sequence: TGTGCCTGGAGTGTAGGCCTAGCCAACAATGAGCAGTTCTTC.

V is TRBV7-2 and J is TRBJ1-3; 7 bases align to TRBD1. Germline CDR1 is SGHTA and CDR2 is FQGNSA. V shed 1 base, J shed 3 bases, and the junction held 3 bases outside the gene matches. The CDR3 totals 15 residues. The DNA for the CDR3 is TGTGCCAGCAGCTTAGGAGGGGGCGTTGGAAACACCATATATTTT. This encodes CASSLGGGVGNTIYF.

The CDR3 DNA is TGTGCCAGCAGTTTGAGGACTAGCGGATCTCGCTGGTACGAGCAGTACTTC. Protein sequence: CASSLRTSGSRWYEQYF. The V call is TRBV6-2 or TRBV6-3, the J call TRBJ2-7; 10 nucleotides line up with TRBD2. V lost 4 bases to trimming and J lost 4 bases; unmatched junction nucleotides: 13. CDR3 size: 17 residues. Per germline, CDR1 MNHEY and CDR2 SVGEGT.

This chain connects TRBV2 to TRBJ2-7, with 7 nucleotides matching TRBD2. The junction had 4 bases not matched to a gene; V was cut back by 3 bases and J by 2 bases. The CDR3 is 14 amino acids. Per the germline V gene, CDR1 is SNHLY and CDR2 is FYNNEI. The CDR3 loop is CASSETSRPYEQYF. Written as DNA, the CDR3 is TGTGCCAGCAGTGAGACTAGCCGCCCCTACGAGCAGTACTTC.

This chain connects TRBV19 to TRBJ1-2; 8 bases align to TRBD1. V lost 6 bases, J lost 2 bases, and 8 bases stayed unmatched. The CDR3 has 15 residues. Germline V lookup: CDR1 LNHDA, CDR2 SQIVND (reference sequence). CDR3 loop: CASSRNGQGNYGYTF. CDR3 nucleotide sequence: TGTGCCAGTAGCCGAAATGGACAGGGAAACTATGGCTACACCTTC.